The clone carrying this T cell receptor (beta chain) was recorded at least ten times. The source of the sample is a study of T cells in Graves' hyperthyroidism and ophthalmopathy. Researchers took RNA transcripts and amplified the TCR beta CDR3 regions from them. When the TCR CDR3 underwent first-round RT-PCR, the HTBI primer set was used. TCRdb used MiXCR to reprocess the multiplex PCR reads, holding one entry per CDR3 protein. The sample includes roughly 150,000 distinct CDR3 sequences, roughly 10% seen only once; the top ten take 22%. Every diagnosis used clinical symptoms, serum thyroxine and TRAb, thyroid ultrasound and orbital computed tomography. The PBMCs studied were ones that came from about 10 ml fresh peripheral blood. The CDR3 runs to 14 residues. V shed 6 bases and J shed 5 bases, with 14 bases lying between them.

Material: blood. This TCR was sampled from a young woman with Graves' hyperthyroidism that later progressed to Graves' ophthalmopathy. This chain joins TRBV12-3 or TRBV12-4 and TRBJ1-5; tentative D call: TRBD1 (5 bases). CDR3: CASRRGLRDQPQHF. CDR3 in DNA: TGTGCCAGCAGACGGGGACTACGTGATCAGCCCCAGCATTTT.